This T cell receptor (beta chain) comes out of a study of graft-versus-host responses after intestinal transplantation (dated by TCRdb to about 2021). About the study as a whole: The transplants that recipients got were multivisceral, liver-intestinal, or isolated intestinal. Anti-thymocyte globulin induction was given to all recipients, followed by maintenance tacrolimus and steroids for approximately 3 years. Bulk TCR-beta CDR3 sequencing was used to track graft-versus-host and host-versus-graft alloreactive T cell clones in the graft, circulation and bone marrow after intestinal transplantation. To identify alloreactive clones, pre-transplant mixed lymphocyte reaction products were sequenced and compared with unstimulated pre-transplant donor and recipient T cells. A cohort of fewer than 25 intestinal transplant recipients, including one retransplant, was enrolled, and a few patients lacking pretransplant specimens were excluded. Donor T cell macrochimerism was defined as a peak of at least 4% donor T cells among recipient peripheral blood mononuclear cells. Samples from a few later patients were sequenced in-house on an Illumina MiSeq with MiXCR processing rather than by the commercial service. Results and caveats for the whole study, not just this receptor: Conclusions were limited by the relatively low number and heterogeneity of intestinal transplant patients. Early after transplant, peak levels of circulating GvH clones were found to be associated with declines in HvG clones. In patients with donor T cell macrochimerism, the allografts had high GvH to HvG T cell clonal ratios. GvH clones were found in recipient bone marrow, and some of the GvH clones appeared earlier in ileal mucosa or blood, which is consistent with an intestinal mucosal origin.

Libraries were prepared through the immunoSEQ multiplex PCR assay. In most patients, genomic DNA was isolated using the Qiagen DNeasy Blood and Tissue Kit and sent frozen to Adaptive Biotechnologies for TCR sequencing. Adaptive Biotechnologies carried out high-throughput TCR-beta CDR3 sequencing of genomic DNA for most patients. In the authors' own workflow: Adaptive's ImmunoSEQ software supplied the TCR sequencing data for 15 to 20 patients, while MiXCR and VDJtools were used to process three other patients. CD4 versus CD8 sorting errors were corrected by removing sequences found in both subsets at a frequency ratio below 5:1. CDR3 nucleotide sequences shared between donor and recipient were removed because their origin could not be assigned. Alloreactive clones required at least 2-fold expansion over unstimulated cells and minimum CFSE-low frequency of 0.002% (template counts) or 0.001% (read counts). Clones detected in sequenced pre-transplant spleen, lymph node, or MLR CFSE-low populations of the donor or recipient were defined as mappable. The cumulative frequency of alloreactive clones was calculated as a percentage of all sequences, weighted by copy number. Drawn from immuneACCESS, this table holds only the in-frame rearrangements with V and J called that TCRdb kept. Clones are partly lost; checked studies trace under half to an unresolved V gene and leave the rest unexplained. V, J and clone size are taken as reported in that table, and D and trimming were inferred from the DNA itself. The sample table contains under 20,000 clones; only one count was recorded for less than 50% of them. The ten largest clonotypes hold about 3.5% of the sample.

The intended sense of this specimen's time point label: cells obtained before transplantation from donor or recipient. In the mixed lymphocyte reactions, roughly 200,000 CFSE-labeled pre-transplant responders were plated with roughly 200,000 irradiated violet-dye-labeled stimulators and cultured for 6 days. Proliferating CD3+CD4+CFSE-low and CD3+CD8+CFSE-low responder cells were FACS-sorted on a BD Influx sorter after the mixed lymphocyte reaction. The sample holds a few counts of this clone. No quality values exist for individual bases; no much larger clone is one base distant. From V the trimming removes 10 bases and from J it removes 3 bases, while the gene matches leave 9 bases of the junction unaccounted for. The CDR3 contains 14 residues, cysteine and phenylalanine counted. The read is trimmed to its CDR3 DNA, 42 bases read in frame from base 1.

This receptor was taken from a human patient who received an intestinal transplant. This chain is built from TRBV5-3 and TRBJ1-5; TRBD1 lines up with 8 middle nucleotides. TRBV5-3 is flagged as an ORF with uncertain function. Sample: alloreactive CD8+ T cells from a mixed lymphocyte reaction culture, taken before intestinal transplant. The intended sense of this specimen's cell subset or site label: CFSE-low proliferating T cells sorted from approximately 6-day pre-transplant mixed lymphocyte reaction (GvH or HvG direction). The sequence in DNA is TGTGCCCGCGCCGGGCAGGGGGCCAATCAGCCCCAGCATTTT. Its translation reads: CARAGQGANQPQHF.